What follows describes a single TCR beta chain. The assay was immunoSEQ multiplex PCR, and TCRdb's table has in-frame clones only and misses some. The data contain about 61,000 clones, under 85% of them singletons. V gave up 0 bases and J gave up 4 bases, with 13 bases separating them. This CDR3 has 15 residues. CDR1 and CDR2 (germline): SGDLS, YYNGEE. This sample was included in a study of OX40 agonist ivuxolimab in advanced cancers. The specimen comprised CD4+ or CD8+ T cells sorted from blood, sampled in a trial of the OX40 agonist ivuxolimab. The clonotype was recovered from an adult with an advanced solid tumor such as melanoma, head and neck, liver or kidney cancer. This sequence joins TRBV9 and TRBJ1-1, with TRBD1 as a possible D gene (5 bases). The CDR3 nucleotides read TGTGCCAGCAGCGTAGTTGGGCAGGGAACCACTGAAGCTTTCTTT. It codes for CASSVVGQGTTEAFF.